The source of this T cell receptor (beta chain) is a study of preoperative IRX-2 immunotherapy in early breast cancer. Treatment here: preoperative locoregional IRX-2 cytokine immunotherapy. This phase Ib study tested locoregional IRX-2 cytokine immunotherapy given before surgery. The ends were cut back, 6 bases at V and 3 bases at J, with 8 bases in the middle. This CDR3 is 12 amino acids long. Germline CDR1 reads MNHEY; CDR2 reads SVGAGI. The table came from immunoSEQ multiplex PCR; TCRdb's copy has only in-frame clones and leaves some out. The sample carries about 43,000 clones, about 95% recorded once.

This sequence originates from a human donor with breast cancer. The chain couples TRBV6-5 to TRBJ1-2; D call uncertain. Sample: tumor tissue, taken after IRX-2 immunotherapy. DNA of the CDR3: TGTGCCAGCAGCCGCTTAGACTATGGCTACACCTTC. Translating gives CASSRLDYGYTF.